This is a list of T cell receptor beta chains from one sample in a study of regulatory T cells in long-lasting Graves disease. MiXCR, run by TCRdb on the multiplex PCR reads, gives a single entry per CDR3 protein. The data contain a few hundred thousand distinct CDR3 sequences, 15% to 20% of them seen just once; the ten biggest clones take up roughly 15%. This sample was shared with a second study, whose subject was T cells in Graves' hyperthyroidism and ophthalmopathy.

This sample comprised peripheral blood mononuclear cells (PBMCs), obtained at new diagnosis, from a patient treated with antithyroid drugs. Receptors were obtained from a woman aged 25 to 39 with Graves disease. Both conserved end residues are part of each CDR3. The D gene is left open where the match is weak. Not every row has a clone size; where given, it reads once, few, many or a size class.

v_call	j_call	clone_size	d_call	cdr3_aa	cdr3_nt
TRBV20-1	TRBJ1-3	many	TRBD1	CSASRQGYGNTIYF	TGCAGTGCTAGCCGACAGGGGTACGGAAACACCATATATTTT
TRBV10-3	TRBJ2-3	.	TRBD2	CAIRALLAGGQLYF	TGTGCCATCAGAGCTTTACTAGCGGGGGGGCAATTGTATTTT
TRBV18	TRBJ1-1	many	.	CASSLLQVDTEAFF	TGTGCCAGCTCCCTCTTACAGGTTGACACTGAAGCTTTCTTT
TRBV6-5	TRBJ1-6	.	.	CASSYEALVGSYNSPLHF	TGTGCCAGCAGTTACGAGGCCCTGGTAGGCTCCTATAATTCACCCCTCCACTTT
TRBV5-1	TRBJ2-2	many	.	CASSFQNTGELFF	TGCGCCAGCAGCTTCCAGAACACCGGGGAGCTGTTTTTT
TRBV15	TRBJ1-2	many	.	CATSREGQSYGYTF	TGTGCCACCAGCAGAGAAGGGCAGTCCTATGGCTACACCTTC
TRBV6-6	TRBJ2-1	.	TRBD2	CASSYSGSGGSNNEQFF	TGTGCCAGCAGTTACTCGGGGAGCGGGGGGTCGAACAATGAGCAGTTCTTC
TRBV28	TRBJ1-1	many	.	CASSLLRPKNTEAFF	TGTGCCAGCAGTTTACTTCGGCCAAAGAACACTGAAGCTTTCTTT
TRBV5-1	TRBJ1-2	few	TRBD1	CASGQGDYGYTF	TGCGCCAGCGGCCAGGGGGACTATGGCTACACCTTC
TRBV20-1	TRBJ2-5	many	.	CSARYGGFETQYF	TGCAGTGCTAGATATGGGGGGTTTGAGACCCAGTACTTC
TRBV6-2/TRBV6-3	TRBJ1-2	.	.	CASSEAYPILIYGYTF	TGTGCCAGCAGTGAAGCTTATCCCATCTTAATATATGGCTACACCTTC
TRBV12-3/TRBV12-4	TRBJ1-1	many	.	CASSLTRGRYLGAFF	TGTGCCAGCAGTTTAACCAGGGGCAGGTACTTAGGAGCTTTCTTT
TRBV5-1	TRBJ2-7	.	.	CASSLDMGIEQYF	TGCGCCAGCAGCTTGGATATGGGGATCGAGCAGTACTTC
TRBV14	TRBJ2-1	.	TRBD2	CASSQGLALYNEQFF	TGTGCCAGCAGCCAGGGACTAGCGCTCTACAATGAGCAGTTCTTC
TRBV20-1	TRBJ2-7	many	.	CSASLGKWYEQYF	TGCAGTGCTAGCCTTGGGAAATGGTATGAGCAGTACTTC
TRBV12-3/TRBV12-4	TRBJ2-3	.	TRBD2	CASSQEIMGGTDTQYF	TGTGCCAGCAGCCAAGAAATAATGGGGGGGACAGATACGCAGTATTTT
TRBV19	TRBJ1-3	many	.	CASSFDGDSGNTIYF	TGTGCCAGTAGTTTCGACGGCGACTCTGGAAACACCATATATTTT
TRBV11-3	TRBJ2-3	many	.	CASSETGRADTQYF	TGTGCCAGCAGCGAGACAGGGAGGGCAGATACGCAGTATTTT
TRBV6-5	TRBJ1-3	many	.	CASSYGRTRGNTIYF	TGTGCCAGCAGTTACGGGAGGACGAGGGGAAACACCATATATTTT
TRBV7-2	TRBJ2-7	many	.	CASSLNLDGNYEQYF	TGTGCCAGCAGCTTAAATCTGGACGGAAACTACGAGCAGTACTTC
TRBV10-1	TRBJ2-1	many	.	CASSDQGSEQFF	TGCGCCAGCAGTGATCAAGGGTCCGAGCAGTTCTTC
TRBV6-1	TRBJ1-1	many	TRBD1	CASQGQRDMNTEAFF	TGTGCCAGCCAGGGACAGCGGGACATGAACACTGAAGCTTTCTTT
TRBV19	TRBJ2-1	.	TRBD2	CASTLGTSGANEQFF	TGTGCCAGTACCCTCGGGACTAGCGGGGCCAATGAGCAGTTCTTC
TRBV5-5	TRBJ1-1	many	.	CASSFPGHTEAFF	TGTGCCAGCAGCTTTCCAGGGCACACTGAAGCTTTCTTT
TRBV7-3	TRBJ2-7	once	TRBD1	CASSLSSGTGSTYEQYF	TGTGCCAGCAGTTTGTCGTCGGGGACAGGGTCTACCTACGAGCAGTACTTC
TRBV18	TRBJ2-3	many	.	CASSFISSGGQDTQYF	TGTGCCAGCTCATTCATTTCGTCGGGGGGCCAAGATACGCAGTATTTT
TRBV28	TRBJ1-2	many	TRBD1	CASVSGTAMASPYGYTF	TGTGCCAGCGTCTCGGGGACAGCCATGGCCTCCCCGTATGGCTACACCTTC
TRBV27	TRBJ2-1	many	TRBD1	CASSLNRGNEQFF	TGTGCCAGCAGTCTTAACAGGGGAAATGAGCAGTTCTTC
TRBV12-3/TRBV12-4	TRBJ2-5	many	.	CASTSHQETQYF	TGTGCCAGCACGTCACACCAAGAGACCCAGTACTTC
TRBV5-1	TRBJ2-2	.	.	CASSPGPDTGELFF	TGCGCCAGCAGCCCGGGACCAGACACCGGGGAGCTGTTTTTT
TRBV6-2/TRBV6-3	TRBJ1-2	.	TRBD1	CASNLSPGQGHYGYTF	TGTGCCAGCAACCTTTCCCCGGGACAGGGACACTATGGCTACACCTTC
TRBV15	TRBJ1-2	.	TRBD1	CATSRDTGGGYGYTF	TGTGCCACCAGCAGAGATACAGGGGGTGGCTATGGCTACACCTTC
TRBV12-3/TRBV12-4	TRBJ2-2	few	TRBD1	CASRAGTGGLGELFF	TGTGCCAGCAGGGCAGGGACAGGGGGTCTCGGGGAGCTGTTTTTT
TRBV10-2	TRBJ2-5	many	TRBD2	CASSERSGGAGETQYF	TGCGCCAGCAGTGAGAGAAGCGGGGGGGCCGGAGAGACCCAGTACTTC
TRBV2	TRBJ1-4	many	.	CASSNGGIATNEKLFF	TGTGCCAGCAGTAATGGTGGAATTGCAACTAATGAAAAACTGTTTTTT
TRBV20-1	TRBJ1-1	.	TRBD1	CSASLPGQGGTEAFF	TGCAGTGCTAGTCTCCCCGGACAGGGGGGCACTGAAGCTTTCTTT
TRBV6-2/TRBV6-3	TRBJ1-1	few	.	CASSPSGTEAFF	TGTGCCAGCAGCCCCTCCGGGACTGAAGCTTTCTTT
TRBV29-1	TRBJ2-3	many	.	CSVEALGGRGRTDTQYF	TGCAGCGTTGAAGCTCTGGGGGGGCGGGGCCGCACAGATACGCAGTATTTT
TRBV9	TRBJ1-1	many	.	CASSVVVGNTEAFF	TGTGCCAGCAGCGTAGTGGTCGGAAACACTGAAGCTTTCTTT
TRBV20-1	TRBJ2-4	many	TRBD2	CSALASGEDIQYF	TGCAGTGCCCTAGCTAGCGGGGAGGACATTCAGTACTTC
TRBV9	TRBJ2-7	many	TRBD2	CASSVGTSLYEQYF	TGTGCCAGCAGCGTCGGGACTAGCCTCTACGAGCAGTACTTC
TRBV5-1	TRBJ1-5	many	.	CASSLGVTGNQPQHF	TGTGCCAGCAGCTTGGGTGTGACAGGCAATCAGCCCCAGCATTTT